This is a list of T cell receptor beta chains from one sample in a study of cytomegalovirus exposure and HLA in healthy donors. Only in-frame clones appear in the TCRdb table, and some are missing; sequencing was by immunoSEQ multiplex PCR. Among 84,000 or so clones listed, around 77% were seen once. Material for sequencing was PBMCs. The receptors originated from a man aged 45-60 years in good health and CMV-seronegative. CDR3s include the opening cysteine and the closing phenylalanine or tryptophan. The order of the fields is V gene, J gene, clone size, D gene, CDR3 DNA, CDR3 protein. The D gene is left open where the match is weak. For some rows the clone size is stated as once, few or many, or as a class when expanded; others skip it.

TRBV7-9,TRBJ1-3,-,TRBD1,TGTGCCACGAACTCGCATTCCCGGGACAGGGGCTCTGGAAACACCATATATTTT,CATNSHSRDRGSGNTIYF
TRBV30,TRBJ1-1,-,-,TGTGCCTGGAGTGGAGACACTGAAGCTTTCTTT,CAWSGDTEAFF
TRBV6-5,TRBJ2-7,once,TRBD2,TGTGCCAGCAGTTGGGGACTAGCGGGGCGATCCTACGAGCAGTACTTC,CASSWGLAGRSYEQYF
TRBV6-1,TRBJ1-1,once,-,TGTGCCAGCAGTGTACGGTATCCGGAGCCTGAAGCTTTCTTT,CASSVRYPEPEAFF
TRBV30,TRBJ2-5,-,-,TGTGCCTGGAGTACGCGGCAGGGGTTTGGGACCCAGTACTTC,CAWSTRQGFGTQYF
TRBV27,TRBJ2-7,-,TRBD1,TGTGCCAGCAGTTTCCGGACAGGTTCCTACGAGCAGTACTTC,CASSFRTGSYEQYF
TRBV5-6,TRBJ2-7,-,-,TGTGCCAGCAGTCGTCGGGATACCTACGAGCAGTACTTC,CASSRRDTYEQYF
TRBV7-8,TRBJ2-1,-,TRBD2,TGTGCCACCAAGGAGCGGGGGTTCGGCAATGAGCAGTTCTTC,CATKERGFGNEQFF
TRBV9,TRBJ2-7,-,TRBD2,TGTGCCAGCAGCATCGAGACTAGCGGGGGACCCCTCGAGCAGTACTTC,CASSIETSGGPLEQYF
TRBV5-1,TRBJ1-2,-,TRBD1,TGCGCCAGCAGCTTGGGGGACAGGGGGGACGGCTACACCTTC,CASSLGDRGDGYTF
TRBV4-3,TRBJ2-3,few,TRBD2,TGCGCCAGCAGCCAGGGGGGGAGCGGGGGGGCCCCAGATACGCAGTATTTT,CASSQGGSGGAPDTQYF
TRBV27,TRBJ2-1,few,TRBD2,TGTGCCAGCAGGCAACTAGCGGGGGAGTACAATGAGCAGTTCTTC,CASRQLAGEYNEQFF
TRBV5-5,TRBJ2-5,once,-,TGTGCCAGCAGCGCCCGGGAGACAGAAAAAGAGACCCAGTACTTC,CASSARETEKETQYF
TRBV9,TRBJ2-3,-,TRBD2,TGTGCCAGCAGCCCCCTCTTTAAATGGCGGGGGAGGGGCACAGATACGCAGTATTTT,CASSPLFKWRGRGTDTQYF
TRBV6-5,TRBJ2-7,-,TRBD2,TGTGCCAGCAGCCAAGCGGGGGTTACCTCCTACGAGCAGTACTTC,CASSQAGVTSYEQYF
TRBV29-1,TRBJ2-1,-,TRBD2,TGCAGCCCAGGGAGGGGAGGGAATGAGCAGTTCTTC,CSPGRGGNEQFF
TRBV5-5,TRBJ1-5,-,TRBD1,TGTGCCAGCAGCCCCGGCCAGGGAAGGGGGCAACAGCCCCAGCATTTT,CASSPGQGRGQQPQHF
TRBV5-5,TRBJ2-5,-,TRBD1,TGTGCCAGCAGCCCGGGACAGGGGCCCCAAGAGACCCAGTACTTC,CASSPGQGPQETQYF
TRBV27,TRBJ1-2,-,-,TGTGCCAGCAGTTTGAGGACAGACAACTATGGCTACACCTTC,CASSLRTDNYGYTF
TRBV30,TRBJ1-2,-,-,TGTGGACTATTCGAGTCCTATGGCTACACCTTC,CGLFESYGYTF
TRBV18,TRBJ2-5,-,-,TGTGCCAGCTCACTCTTAGCACAAGAGACCCAGTACTTC,CASSLLAQETQYF
TRBV5-5,TRBJ2-2,once,-,TGTGCCAGCAGCTTGGTTCAGGCCAACACCGGGGAGCTGTTTTTT,CASSLVQANTGELFF
TRBV19,TRBJ1-4,-,TRBD1,TGTGCCAGTAGTAAGGGACAGACTAATGAAAAACTGTTTTTT,CASSKGQTNEKLFF
TRBV5-1,TRBJ2-7,few,-,TGCGCCAGCAGCTTGGACGGACTCGAGCAGTACTTC,CASSLDGLEQYF
TRBV18,TRBJ1-5,-,TRBD1,TGTGCCAGCTCACCACCGAGGGACAGTCAGCCCCAGCATTTT,CASSPPRDSQPQHF
TRBV30,TRBJ1-2,-,-,TGTGCCTGGAGGGTGGCTCTCTCCGGCTACACCTTC,CAWRVALSGYTF
TRBV6-4,TRBJ1-5,-,TRBD1,TGTGCCAGTCCGTGGGGGGCAGGGGGAAATCAGCCCCAGCATTTT,CASPWGAGGNQPQHF
TRBV2,TRBJ2-5,-,-,TGTGCCAGCAGCCCCGAGGGGACATATCAAGAGACCCAGTACTTC,CASSPEGTYQETQYF
TRBV6-1,TRBJ1-1,-,-,TGTGCCAGCAGTACCTCAACGAGAGCTTTCTTT,CASSTSTRAFF
TRBV6-5,TRBJ1-1,-,TRBD1,TGTGCCAGCGGACAGGGGACTGAAGCTTTCTTT,CASGQGTEAFF
TRBV7-9,TRBJ2-3,-,TRBD2,TGTTCCAGCAGCTTAGCCCGGACTAGCGGGGGGAGGACAGATACGCAGTATTTT,CSSSLARTSGGRTDTQYF
TRBV7-6,TRBJ2-3,-,TRBD1,TGTGCCAGCAACCCCACCCCGGGACAGGGCCCCACAGATACGCAGTATTTT,CASNPTPGQGPTDTQYF
TRBV19,TRBJ1-2,-,-,TGTGCCAGTAGTCCCAAAATCTTAGCTAACTATGGCTACACCTTC,CASSPKILANYGYTF
TRBV19,TRBJ1-1,-,-,TGTGCCAGTAGGATCGGGGGGGGGTACACTGAAGCTTTCTTT,CASRIGGGYTEAFF
TRBV2,TRBJ1-4,few,TRBD1,TGTGCCAGCACCATAGGACAGGGCACTGAAAAACTGTTTTTT,CASTIGQGTEKLFF
TRBV6-5,TRBJ1-2,-,TRBD1,TGTGCCAGCAGCCGGGGACAGAGAGCTGGCTACACCTTC,CASSRGQRAGYTF
TRBV5-4,TRBJ2-5,-,-,TGTGCCAGCAGCTTGGGGGGGCGCCAGGGGGAGACCCAGTACTTC,CASSLGGRQGETQYF
TRBV19,TRBJ2-7,once,-,TGTGCCAGTAATCCCCGGGACAACTACGAGCAGTACTTC,CASNPRDNYEQYF
TRBV5-1,TRBJ2-5,-,-,TGCGCCAGCAGTCTCCTAGGCGGTAAGCAAGAGACCCAGTACTTC,CASSLLGGKQETQYF
TRBV10-3,TRBJ2-2,-,-,TGTGCCATCAGTGATAAACGGTTATCCGGGGAGCTGTTTTTT,CAISDKRLSGELFF
TRBV30,TRBJ1-2,-,-,TGTGCCTGGTTCAGGGGAGAGTATGGCTACACCTTC,CAWFRGEYGYTF
TRBV19,TRBJ1-1,few,TRBD1,TGTGCCAGTAGCCCCTGGGCAGGGGGGTTCACTGAAGCTTTCTTT,CASSPWAGGFTEAFF
TRBV15,TRBJ2-7,few,-,TGTGCCACCAGCATAACCGGGACAACCTACGAGCAGTACTTC,CATSITGTTYEQYF
TRBV7-9,TRBJ2-1,-,-,TGTTCCAGCAGCTTAGGGGGGGGATTTACAAGTGAGCAGTTCTTC,CSSSLGGGFTSEQFF
TRBV29-1,TRBJ2-5,once,TRBD1,TGCAGCGTTGAAGGACAGGGGGGGGAAGATGTGCAGCAGTACTTC,CSVEGQGGEDVQQYF
TRBV7-8,TRBJ1-2,-,-,TGTGCCAGCAGCTCTACAGGGCGATTAGGTCGTGGCTACACCTTC,CASSSTGRLGRGYTF
TRBV27,TRBJ1-1,-,-,TGTGCCAGCAGTAAAACAGGGCCCAACACTGAAGCTTTCTTT,CASSKTGPNTEAFF
TRBV19,TRBJ2-7,-,TRBD1,TGTGCCAGTAGCAGAACAGGGGGCGTATCCTACGAGCAGTACTTC,CASSRTGGVSYEQYF
TRBV7-9,TRBJ1-5,once,TRBD1,TGTGCCAGCAGCTTAGGCAGGCTGACAGGGGATAATCAGCCCCAGCATTTT,CASSLGRLTGDNQPQHF
TRBV6-1,TRBJ2-7,-,TRBD2,TGTGCAACTAGCGGGGGCGAAGCCTACGAGCAGTACTTC,CATSGGEAYEQYF
TRBV6-1,TRBJ2-5,-,TRBD2,TGTGCCAGCAGTGAACTAGCGGGGGGGCAAGAGACCCAGTACTTC,CASSELAGGQETQYF
TRBV19,TRBJ1-2,-,-,TGTGCCAGTACCAAAAACCCCCACCCCCAGGGGCACTATGGCTACACCTTC,CASTKNPHPQGHYGYTF
TRBV27,TRBJ2-2,-,-,TGTGCCAGCAGTTTATTTTCCGGGGGTAGAAACACCGGGGAGCTGTTTTTT,CASSLFSGGRNTGELFF
TRBV5-1,TRBJ2-6,few,-,TGCGCCAGCAGCTTGGCGGCAGGCCTCTCTGGGGCCAACGTCCTGACTTTC,CASSLAAGLSGANVLTF
TRBV27,TRBJ2-5,once,-,TGTGCCAGCAGTTTAAAGCGTAGAGAGACCCAGTACTTC,CASSLKRRETQYF
TRBV23-1,TRBJ2-6,-,TRBD1,TGCGCCAGCGGCCGCCCGGGACAGGGGCTTTGGGGGTCTGGGGCCAACGTCCTGACTTTC,CASGRPGQGLWGSGANVLTF
TRBV5-1,TRBJ1-4,-,TRBD1,TGCGCCAGCAGCTCTACCGGGACAGCGAAAGAAAAACTGTTTTTT,CASSSTGTAKEKLFF
TRBV6-1,TRBJ1-5,-,TRBD1,TGTGCCAGCAGTCCCAGGGGGACTCAGCCCCAGCATTTT,CASSPRGTQPQHF
TRBV6-6,TRBJ2-1,few,TRBD1,TGTGCCAGCACCCTGGGACAGGGGTACAATGAGCAGTTCTTC,CASTLGQGYNEQFF
TRBV6-5,TRBJ2-1,-,TRBD2,TGTGCCAGCAGTAAGCGAGGGACTAGCTATGAGCAGTTCTTC,CASSKRGTSYEQFF